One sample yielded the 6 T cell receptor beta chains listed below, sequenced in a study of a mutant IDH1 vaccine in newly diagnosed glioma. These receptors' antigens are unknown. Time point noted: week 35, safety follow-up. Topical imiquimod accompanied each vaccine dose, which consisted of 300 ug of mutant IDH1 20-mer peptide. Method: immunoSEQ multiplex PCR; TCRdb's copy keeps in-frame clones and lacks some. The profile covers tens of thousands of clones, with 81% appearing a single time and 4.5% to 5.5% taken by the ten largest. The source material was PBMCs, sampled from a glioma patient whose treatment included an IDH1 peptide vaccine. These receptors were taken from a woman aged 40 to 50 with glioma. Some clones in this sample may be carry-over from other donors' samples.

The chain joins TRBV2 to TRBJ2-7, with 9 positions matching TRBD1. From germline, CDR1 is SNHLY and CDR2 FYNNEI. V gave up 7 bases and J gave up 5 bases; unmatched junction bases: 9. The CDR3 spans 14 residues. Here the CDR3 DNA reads TGTGCCAGCATTCCGGGACAGGGCTTTAACGAGCAGTACTTC. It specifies CASIPGQGFNEQYF.

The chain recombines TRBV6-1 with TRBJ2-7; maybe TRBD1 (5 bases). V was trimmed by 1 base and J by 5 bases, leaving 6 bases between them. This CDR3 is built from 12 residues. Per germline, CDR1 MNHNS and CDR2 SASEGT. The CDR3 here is CASSEVGDEQYF. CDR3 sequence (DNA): TGTGCCAGCAGTGAAGTAGGGGACGAGCAGTACTTC.

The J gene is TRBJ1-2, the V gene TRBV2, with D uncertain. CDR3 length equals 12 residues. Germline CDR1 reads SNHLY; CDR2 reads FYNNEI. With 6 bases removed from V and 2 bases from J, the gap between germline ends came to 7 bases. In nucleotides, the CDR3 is TGTGCCAGCAGAAGTCGGAACTATGGCTACACCTTC. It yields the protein CASRSRNYGYTF.

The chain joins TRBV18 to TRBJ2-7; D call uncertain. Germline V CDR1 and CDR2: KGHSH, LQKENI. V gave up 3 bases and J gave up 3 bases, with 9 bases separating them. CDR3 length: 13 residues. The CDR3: CASSPNQDYEQYF. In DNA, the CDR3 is TGTGCCAGCTCACCGAACCAGGACTACGAGCAGTACTTC.

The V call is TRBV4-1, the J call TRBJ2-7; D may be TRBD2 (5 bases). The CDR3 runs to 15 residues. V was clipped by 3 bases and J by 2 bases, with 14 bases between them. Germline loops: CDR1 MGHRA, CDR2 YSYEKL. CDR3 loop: CASSQVASGTYEQYF. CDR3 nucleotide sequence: TGCGCCAGCAGCCAGGTAGCGAGCGGAACCTACGAGCAGTACTTC.

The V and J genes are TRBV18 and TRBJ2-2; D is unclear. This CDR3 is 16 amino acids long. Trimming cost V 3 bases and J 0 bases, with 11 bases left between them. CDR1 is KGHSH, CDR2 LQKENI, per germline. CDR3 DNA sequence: TGTGCCAGCTCACCGGGAAGTCCCGCGAACACCGGGGAGCTGTTTTTT. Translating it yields CASSPGSPANTGELFF.